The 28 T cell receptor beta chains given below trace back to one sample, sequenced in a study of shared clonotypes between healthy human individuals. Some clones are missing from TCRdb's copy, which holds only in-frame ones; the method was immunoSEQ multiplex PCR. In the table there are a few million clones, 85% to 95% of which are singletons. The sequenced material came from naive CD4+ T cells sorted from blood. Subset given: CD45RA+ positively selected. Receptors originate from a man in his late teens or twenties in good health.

The CDR3 DNA follows: TGTGCCACCAGCAGAGATCCTAGGACTAGCGGGAACACCGGGGAGCTGTTTTTT. Its translation is CATSRDPRTSGNTGELFF. The J gene is TRBJ2-2, the V gene TRBV15; 10 bases align to TRBD2. The germline V gene encodes CDR1 LNHNV and CDR2 YYDKDF (reference sequence). The CDR3 length is 18 residues. Losses at the gene ends were 0 bases for V and 1 base for J; bases not matched to a gene: 5.

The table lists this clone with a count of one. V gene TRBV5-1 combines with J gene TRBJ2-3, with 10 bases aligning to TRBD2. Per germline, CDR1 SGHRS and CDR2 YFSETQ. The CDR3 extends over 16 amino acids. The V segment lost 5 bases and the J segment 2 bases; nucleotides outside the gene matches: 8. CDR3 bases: TGCGCCAGCAGGTATCTAGCGGGAGCCGACACAGATACGCAGTATTTT. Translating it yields CASRYLAGADTDTQYF.

CDR3: CASSVAAHPGTDGELFF. In DNA, the CDR3 is TGTGCCAGCAGCGTAGCAGCACACCCGGGTACCGACGGGGAGCTGTTTTTT. V gene TRBV9 combines with J gene TRBJ2-2, with D uncertain. The germline gives CDR1 SGDLS, CDR2 YYNGEE. The CDR3 length is 17 residues. Trimming removed 0 bases from V and 7 bases from J, with 19 bases in between.

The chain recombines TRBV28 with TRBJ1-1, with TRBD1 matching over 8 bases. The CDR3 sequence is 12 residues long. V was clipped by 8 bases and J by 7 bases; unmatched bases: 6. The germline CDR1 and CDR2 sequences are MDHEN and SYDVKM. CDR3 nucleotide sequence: TGTGCCAGCCTCAGGGGGCGAGTTGAAGCTTTCTTT. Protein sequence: CASLRGRVEAFF.

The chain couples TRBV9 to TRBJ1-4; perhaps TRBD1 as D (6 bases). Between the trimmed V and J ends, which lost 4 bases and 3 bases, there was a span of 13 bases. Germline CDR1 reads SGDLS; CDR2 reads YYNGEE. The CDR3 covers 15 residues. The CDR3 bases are TGTGCCAGCAGCACCCGGACAGCGGCTAATGAAAAACTGTTTTTT. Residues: CASSTRTAANEKLFF.

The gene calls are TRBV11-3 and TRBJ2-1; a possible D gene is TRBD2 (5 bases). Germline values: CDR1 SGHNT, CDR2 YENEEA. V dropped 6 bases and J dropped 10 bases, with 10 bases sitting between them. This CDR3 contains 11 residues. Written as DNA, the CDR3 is TGTGCCAGCAGTTCAGAGGGCGAGCAGTTCTTC. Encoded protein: CASSSEGEQFF.

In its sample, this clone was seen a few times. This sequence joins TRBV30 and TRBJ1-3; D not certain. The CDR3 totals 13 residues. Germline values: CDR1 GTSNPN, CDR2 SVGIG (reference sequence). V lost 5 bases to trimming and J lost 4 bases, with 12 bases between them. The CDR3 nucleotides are TGTGCCTGGCAAACGTGGGCGGGAAACACCATATATTTT. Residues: CAWQTWAGNTIYF.

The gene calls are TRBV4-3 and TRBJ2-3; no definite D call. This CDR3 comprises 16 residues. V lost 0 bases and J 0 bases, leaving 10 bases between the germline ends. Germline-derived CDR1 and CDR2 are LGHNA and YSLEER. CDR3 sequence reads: CASSQDFRTSTDTQYF. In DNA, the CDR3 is TGCGCCAGCAGCCAAGATTTCCGGACGAGCACAGATACGCAGTATTTT.

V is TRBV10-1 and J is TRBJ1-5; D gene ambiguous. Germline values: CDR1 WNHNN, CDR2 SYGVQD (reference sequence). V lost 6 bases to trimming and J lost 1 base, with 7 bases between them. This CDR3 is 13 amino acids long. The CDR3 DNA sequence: TGCGCCAGCAGCGACGGGAGCAATCAGCCCCAGCATTTT. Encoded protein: CASSDGSNQPQHF.

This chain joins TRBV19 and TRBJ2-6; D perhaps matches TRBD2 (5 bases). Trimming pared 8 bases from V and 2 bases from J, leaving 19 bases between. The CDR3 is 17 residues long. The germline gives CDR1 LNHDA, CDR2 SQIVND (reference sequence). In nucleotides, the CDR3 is TGTGCCAGTGGCGGGCTAGCTTTTACCACTGGGGCCAACGTCCTGACTTTC. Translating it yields CASGGLAFTTGANVLTF.

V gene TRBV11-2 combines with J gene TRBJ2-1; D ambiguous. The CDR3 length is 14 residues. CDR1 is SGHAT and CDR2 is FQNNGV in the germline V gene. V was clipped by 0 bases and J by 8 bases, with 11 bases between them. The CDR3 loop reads CASSLDWQFYEQFF. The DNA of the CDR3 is TGTGCCAGCAGCTTAGATTGGCAATTCTATGAGCAGTTCTTC.

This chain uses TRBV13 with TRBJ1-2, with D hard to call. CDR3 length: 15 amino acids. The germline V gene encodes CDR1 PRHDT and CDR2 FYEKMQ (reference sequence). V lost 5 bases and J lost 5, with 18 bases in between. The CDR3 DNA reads TGTGCCAGCAGCCCGCCGGGCCCGGGATTTTATGGCTACACCTTC. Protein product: CASSPPGPGFYGYTF.

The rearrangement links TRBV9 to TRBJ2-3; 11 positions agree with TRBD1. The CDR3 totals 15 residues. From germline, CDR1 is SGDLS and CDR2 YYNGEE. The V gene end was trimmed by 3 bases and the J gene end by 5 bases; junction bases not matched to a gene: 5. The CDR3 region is CASSAGQGAEDTQYF. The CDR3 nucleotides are TGTGCCAGCAGCGCCGGACAGGGGGCCGAAGATACGCAGTATTTT.

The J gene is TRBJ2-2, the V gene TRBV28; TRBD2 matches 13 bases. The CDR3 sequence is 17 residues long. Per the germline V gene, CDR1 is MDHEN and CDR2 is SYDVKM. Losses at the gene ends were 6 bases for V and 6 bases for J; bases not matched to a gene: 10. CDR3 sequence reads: CASSSTLGTSGAGELFF. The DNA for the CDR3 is TGTGCCAGCAGCTCCACCCTCGGGACTAGCGGGGCCGGGGAGCTGTTTTTT.

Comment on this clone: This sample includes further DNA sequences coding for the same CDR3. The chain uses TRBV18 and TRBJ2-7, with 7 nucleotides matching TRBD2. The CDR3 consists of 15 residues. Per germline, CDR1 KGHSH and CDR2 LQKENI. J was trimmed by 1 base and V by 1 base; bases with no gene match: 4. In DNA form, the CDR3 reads TGTGCCAGCTCACCACAGGGCGGGAGTTCCTACGAGCAGTACTTC. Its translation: CASSPQGGSSYEQYF.

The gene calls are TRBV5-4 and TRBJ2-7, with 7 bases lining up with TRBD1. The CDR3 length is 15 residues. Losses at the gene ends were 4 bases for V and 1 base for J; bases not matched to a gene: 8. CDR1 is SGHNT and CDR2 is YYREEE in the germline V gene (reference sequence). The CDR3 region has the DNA TGTGCCAGCAGCCCGGGGACAGCCTTTTCCTACGAGCAGTACTTC. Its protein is CASSPGTAFSYEQYF.

CDR3 residues: CASYKPRLFSDTEAFF. CDR3 coding DNA: TGTGCCAGCTATAAACCAAGATTGTTTTCTGACACTGAAGCTTTCTTT. The chain employs TRBV6-6 and TRBJ1-1; D is uncertain. Trimming pared 8 bases from V and 3 bases from J, leaving 22 bases between. The CDR3 runs 16 residues. CDR1 and CDR2 from the germline V gene are MNHNY and SVGAGI (reference sequence).

The CDR3 DNA reads as TGTGCCAGTGGGGGACAGGGGTCGGATACGCAGTATTTT. This encodes CASGGQGSDTQYF. The rearrangement joins TRBV2 to TRBJ2-3; 10 bases fit TRBD1. The CDR3 loop spans 13 amino acids. V was clipped by 9 bases and J by 6 bases; unmatched bases: 6. Per germline, CDR1 SNHLY and CDR2 FYNNEI.

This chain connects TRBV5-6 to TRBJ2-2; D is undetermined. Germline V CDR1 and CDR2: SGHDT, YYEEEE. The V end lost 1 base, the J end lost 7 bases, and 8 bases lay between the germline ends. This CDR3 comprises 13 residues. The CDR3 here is CASSLRWRGELFF. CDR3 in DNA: TGTGCCAGCAGCTTGAGATGGCGCGGGGAGCTGTTTTTT.

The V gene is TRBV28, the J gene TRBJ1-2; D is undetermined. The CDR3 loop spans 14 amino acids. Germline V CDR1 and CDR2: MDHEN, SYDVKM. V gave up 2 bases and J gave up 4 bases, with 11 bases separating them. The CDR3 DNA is TGTGCCAGCAGTTTAATCGTTGGGGTCTATGGCTACACCTTC. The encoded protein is CASSLIVGVYGYTF.

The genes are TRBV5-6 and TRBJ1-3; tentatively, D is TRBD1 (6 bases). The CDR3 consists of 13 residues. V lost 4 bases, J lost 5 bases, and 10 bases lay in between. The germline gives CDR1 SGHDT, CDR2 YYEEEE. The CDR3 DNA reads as TGTGCCAGCAGCGTACAGGGACGAAACACCATATATTTT. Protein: CASSVQGRNTIYF.

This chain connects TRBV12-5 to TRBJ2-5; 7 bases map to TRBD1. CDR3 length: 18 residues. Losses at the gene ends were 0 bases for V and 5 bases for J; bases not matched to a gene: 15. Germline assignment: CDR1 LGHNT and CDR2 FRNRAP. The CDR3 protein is CASGLVPTGWPLWETQYF. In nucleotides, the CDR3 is TGTGCTAGTGGTTTGGTACCGACAGGGTGGCCGCTTTGGGAGACCCAGTACTTC.

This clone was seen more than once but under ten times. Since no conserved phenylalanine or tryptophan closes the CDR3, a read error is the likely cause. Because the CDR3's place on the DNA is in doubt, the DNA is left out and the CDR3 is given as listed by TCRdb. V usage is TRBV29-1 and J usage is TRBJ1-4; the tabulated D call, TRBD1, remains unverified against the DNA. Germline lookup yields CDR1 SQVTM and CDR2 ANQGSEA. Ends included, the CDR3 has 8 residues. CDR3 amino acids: CSAGTGAP.

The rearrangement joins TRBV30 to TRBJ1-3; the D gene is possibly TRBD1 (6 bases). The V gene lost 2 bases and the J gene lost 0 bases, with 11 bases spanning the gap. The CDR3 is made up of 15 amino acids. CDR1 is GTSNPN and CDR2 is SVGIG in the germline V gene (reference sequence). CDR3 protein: CAWSQGTSSGNTIYF. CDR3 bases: TGTGCCTGGAGTCAGGGGACCAGCTCTGGAAACACCATATATTTT.

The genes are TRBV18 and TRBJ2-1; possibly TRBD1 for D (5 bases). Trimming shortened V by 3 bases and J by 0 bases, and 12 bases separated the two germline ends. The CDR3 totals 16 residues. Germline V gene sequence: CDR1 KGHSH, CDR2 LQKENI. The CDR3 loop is CASSPRQLDSYNEQFF. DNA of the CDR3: TGTGCCAGCTCACCCCGACAGCTCGACTCCTACAATGAGCAGTTCTTC. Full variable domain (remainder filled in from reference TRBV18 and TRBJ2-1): NAGVMQNPRHLVRRRGQEARLRCSPMKGHSHVYWYRQLPEEGLKFMVYLQKENIIDESGMPKERFSAEFPKEGPSILRIQQVVRGDSAAYFCASSPRQLDSYNEQFFGPGTRLTVL.

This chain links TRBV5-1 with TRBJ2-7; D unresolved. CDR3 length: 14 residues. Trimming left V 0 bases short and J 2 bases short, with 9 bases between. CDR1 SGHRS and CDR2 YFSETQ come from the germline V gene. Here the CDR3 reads CASSLDDNPYEQYF. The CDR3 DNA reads TGCGCCAGCAGCTTGGATGACAATCCCTACGAGCAGTACTTC.

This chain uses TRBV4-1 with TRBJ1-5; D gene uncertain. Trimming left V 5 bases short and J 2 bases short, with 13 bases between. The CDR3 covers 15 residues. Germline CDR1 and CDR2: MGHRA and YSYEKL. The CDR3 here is CASSLDAWGNQPQHF. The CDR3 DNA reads TGCGCCAGCAGCTTAGATGCGTGGGGCAATCAGCCCCAGCATTTT.

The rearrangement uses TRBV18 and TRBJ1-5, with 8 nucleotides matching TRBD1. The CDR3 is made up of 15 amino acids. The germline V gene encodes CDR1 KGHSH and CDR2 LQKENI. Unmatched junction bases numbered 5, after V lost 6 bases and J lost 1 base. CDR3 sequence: CASSVQGASNQPQHF. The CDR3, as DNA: TGTGCCAGCTCCGTTCAGGGGGCAAGCAATCAGCCCCAGCATTTT. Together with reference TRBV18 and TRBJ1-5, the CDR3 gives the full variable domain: NAGVMQNPRHLVRRRGQEARLRCSPMKGHSHVYWYRQLPEEGLKFMVYLQKENIIDESGMPKERFSAEFPKEGPSILRIQQVVRGDSAAYFCASSVQGASNQPQHFGDGTRLSIL.